The 29 T cell receptor beta chains below all came from one sample that was sequenced in a study of T cell repertoires in cytomegalovirus infection. A single record per CDR3 protein comes from TCRdb applying MiXCR to the reads. Among about 200,000 distinct CDR3 sequences listed, 8% to 10% were seen once. The material sequenced was PBMCs. Source of these receptors: a human donor in good health (CMV status not recorded). Some clones in this sample may be carry-over from other donors' samples.

The rearrangement links TRBV15 to TRBJ2-7, with TRBD1 identical over 10 bases. J lost 5 bases, V lost 0 bases, and 4 bases had no gene match. The germline gives CDR1 LNHNV, CDR2 YYDKDF (reference sequence). The CDR3 runs to 15 residues. The CDR3 reads CATSRDLGQGHEQYF. For the CDR3, the DNA is TGTGCCACCAGCAGAGATTTGGGACAGGGGCACGAGCAGTACTTC. Full variable domain (remainder filled in from reference TRBV15 and TRBJ2-7): DAMVIQNPRYQVTQFGKPVTLSCSQTLNHNVMYWYQQKSSQAPKLLFHYYDKDFNNEADTPDNFQSRRPNTSFCFLDIRSPGLGDTAMYLCATSRDLGQGHEQYFGPGTRLTVT.

This clonotype was seen many times. V usage is TRBV7-2 and J usage is TRBJ2-3; 10 nucleotides match TRBD1. V lost 3 bases, J lost 5 bases, and 5 bases stayed unmatched. The CDR3 totals 15 residues. CDR1 is SGHTA and CDR2 is FQGNSA in the germline V gene. The CDR3 sequence is CASSLIGTGVDTQYF. The CDR3, as DNA: TGTGCCAGCAGCTTGATCGGGACAGGGGTAGATACGCAGTATTTT.

This clonotype was counted between two and nine times. This sequence joins TRBV19 and TRBJ1-2; D remains ambiguous. The V end was cut by 3 bases, the J end by 7 bases, with 12 bases between. CDR3 length: 13 residues. Germline V gene lookup returns CDR1 LNHDA and CDR2 SQIVND (reference sequence). The CDR3, as DNA: TGTGCCAGTAGTATCTCCGCCGTGGGTGGCTACACCTTC. It translates to CASSISAVGGYTF.

Ten or more counts support this clonotype. CDR3 protein: CATSFGVNTEAFF. CDR3 nucleotides: TGTGCCACCTCGTTTGGAGTGAACACTGAAGCTTTCTTT. The rearrangement joins TRBV6-2 or TRBV6-3 to TRBJ1-1; D gene uncertain. Between the trimmed V and J ends, which lost 10 bases and 0 bases, there was a span of 12 bases. Looked up from germline, CDR1 is MNHEY and CDR2 is SVGEGT. This CDR3 comprises 13 residues.

The rearrangement uses TRBV7-9 and TRBJ2-3; tentatively, D is TRBD2 (5 bases). The V end was cut by 3 bases, the J end by 5 bases, with 18 bases between. In germline, CDR1 is SEHNR, CDR2 FQNEAQ (reference sequence). The CDR3 loop spans 16 amino acids. CDR3 sequence reads: CASSFRGEGLGDTQYF. DNA for the CDR3: TGTGCCAGCAGCTTCCGGGGTGAGGGTTTAGGAGATACGCAGTATTTT.

This clonotype was found many times. The chain uses TRBV7-2 and TRBJ2-5; D possibly corresponds to TRBD2 (5 bases). The CDR3 spans 13 residues. Germline V gives CDR1 SGHTA, CDR2 FQGNSA. Between the trimmed V and J ends, which lost 0 bases and 9 bases, there was a span of 11 bases. This CDR3 reads CASSLAEASSQYF. CDR3 in DNA: TGTGCCAGCAGCTTAGCGGAAGCTAGCTCCCAGTACTTC.

This clonotype was found a few times. This sequence joins TRBV29-1 and TRBJ2-3; D is unclear. Germline V gives CDR1 SQVTM, CDR2 ANQGSEA. The CDR3 has 14 residues. Trimming took off 7 bases at V and 0 bases at J, with 14 bases between the two ends. CDR3 amino acids: CSGRHRVSTDTQYF. The CDR3 nucleotides are TGCAGCGGTCGTCACCGGGTGAGCACAGATACGCAGTATTTT.

This clonotype was seen repeatedly, ten times or more. The chain combines TRBV7-2 with TRBJ1-1, with 10 bases fitting TRBD1. This CDR3 has 15 residues. Germline CDR1 reads SGHTA; CDR2 reads FQGNSA. The V segment lost 6 bases and the J segment 1 base; nucleotides outside the gene matches: 5. This CDR3 reads CASSRDRGQNTEAFF. CDR3 nucleotide sequence: TGTGCCAGCAGTCGGGACAGGGGACAGAACACTGAAGCTTTCTTT. Filled out from reference TRBV7-2 and TRBJ1-1, the complete variable domain reads GAGVSQSPSNKVTEKGKDVELRCDPISGHTALYWYRQSLGQGLEFLIYFQGNSAPDKSGLPSDRFSAERTGGSVSTLTIQRTQQEDSAVYLCASSRDRGQNTEAFFGQGTRLTVV.

About this clonotype: This clone may be a read error of a much larger clone one base away. This chain joins TRBV11-2 and TRBJ2-5; 15 nucleotides align to TRBD2. The V gene's germline CDR1 is SGHAT and CDR2 FQNNGV. The CDR3 is 19 residues long. This chain's CDR3 is CASSQGLAGGVPAGETRYF. The CDR3 nucleotides are TGTGCCAGCAGCCAAGGACTAGCGGGGGGGGTCCCCGCCGGGGAGACCCGGTACTTC.

V usage is TRBV20-1 and J usage is TRBJ2-7, with TRBD2 matching over 14 bases. The CDR3 contains 14 residues. With 6 bases clipped from V and 5 bases from J, the junction kept 6 bases outside the gene matches. Germline CDR1 DFQATT, CDR2 SNEGSKA (reference sequence). DNA for the CDR3: TGCAGTGCCGGGACTAGCGGGAGAAGCGACGAGCAGTACTTC. Translating gives CSAGTSGRSDEQYF.

V usage is TRBV24-1 and J usage is TRBJ2-1; TRBD1 or TRBD2 may be the D gene (5 bases each). In germline, CDR1 is KGHDR, CDR2 SFDVKD. The V end lost 5 bases, the J end lost 0 bases, and 7 bases lay between the germline ends. The CDR3 is 14 amino acids. CDR3 residues: CATSAGSSYNEQFF. In DNA form, the CDR3 reads TGTGCCACCAGTGCAGGGAGCTCCTACAATGAGCAGTTCTTC.

The chain has TRBV7-9 and TRBJ1-5; D unresolved. The CDR3 spans 12 residues. Trimming took off 5 bases at V and 6 bases at J, with 8 bases between the two ends. Germline V gene data show CDR1 as SEHNR and CDR2 as FQNEAQ (reference sequence). Written as DNA, the CDR3 is TGTGCCAGCAGCCATTCGAGTCAGCCCCAGCATTTT. Amino acids: CASSHSSQPQHF.

The chain joins TRBV19 to TRBJ1-1; D gene unclear. Germline-derived CDR1 and CDR2 are LNHDA and SQIVND (reference sequence). CDR3 length equals 14 residues. The V end lost 8 bases, the J end lost 4 bases, and 17 bases lay between the germline ends. The DNA for the CDR3 is TGTGCCAGTTGCACAGCTGGCCCGGCCACTGAAGCTTTCTTT. Amino acid sequence: CASCTAGPATEAFF.

The CDR3 is CASSILAGYNEQFF. The CDR3 coding sequence is TGTGCCAGTAGTATACTAGCGGGCTACAATGAGCAGTTCTTC. V is TRBV19 and J is TRBJ2-1; 8 nucleotides agree with TRBD2. Trimming removed 2 bases from V and 3 bases from J; junction bases left unmatched: 0. In germline, CDR1 is LNHDA, CDR2 SQIVND (reference sequence). The CDR3 is 14 residues long.

This clonotype occurred many times. V and J are TRBV4-1 and TRBJ2-7; 11 bases are a match to TRBD1. The germline CDR1 and CDR2 sequences are MGHRA and YSYEKL. This CDR3 has 17 amino acids. Losses at the gene ends were 0 bases for V and 4 bases for J; bases not matched to a gene: 8. The CDR3 DNA follows: TGCGCCAGCAGCCAAGAATGGCCGGGACAGGGGGGATACGAGCAGTACTTC. It encodes CASSQEWPGQGGYEQYF.

This clonotype has ten or more counts. The chain combines TRBV7-6 with TRBJ1-4; 8 nucleotides agree with TRBD1. Germline-derived CDR1 and CDR2 are SGHVS and FNYEAQ. Trimming removed 3 bases from V and 4 bases from J; junction bases left unmatched: 7. The CDR3 loop spans 16 amino acids. This chain's CDR3 is CASSFFQGAGNEKLFF. CDR3 in DNA: TGTGCCAGCAGCTTTTTTCAGGGGGCTGGTAATGAAAAACTGTTTTTT.

This chain uses TRBV27 with TRBJ1-5; D may be TRBD1 (5 bases). V lost 4 bases to trimming and J lost 9 bases, with 10 bases between them. The CDR3 length is 12 residues. Looked up from germline, CDR1 is MNHEY and CDR2 is SMNVEV (reference sequence). This chain's CDR3 is CASSSWGTPQHF. CDR3 DNA: TGTGCCAGCAGTTCGTGGGGCACGCCCCAGCATTTT.

A few counts support this clonotype. The chain recombines TRBV12-3 or TRBV12-4 with TRBJ1-5; D uncertain. CDR3 length equals 12 residues. Trimming left V 6 bases short and J 7 bases short, with 10 bases between. The CDR3 here is CASRVQGQPQHF. The CDR3 DNA reads TGTGCCAGCAGGGTTCAAGGACAGCCCCAGCATTTT.

This chain joins TRBV29-1 and TRBJ1-1, with D uncertain. Germline V gene data show CDR1 as SQVTM and CDR2 as ANQGSEA. The ends were cut back, 3 bases at V and 0 bases at J, with 11 bases in the middle. This CDR3 comprises 14 residues. The CDR3 region is CSVDVAGLNTEAFF. The CDR3 region has the DNA TGCAGCGTTGATGTTGCAGGTCTGAACACTGAAGCTTTCTTT.

This clonotype was found many times. The DNA of the CDR3 is TGTGCCAGCACCCGGACTAGCGGCCCCTACGAGCAGTACTTC. It yields the protein CASTRTSGPYEQYF. The genes are TRBV7-2 and TRBJ2-7; 10 positions agree with TRBD2. Trimming removed 7 bases from V and 2 bases from J; junction bases left unmatched: 5. In germline, CDR1 is SGHTA, CDR2 FQGNSA. This CDR3 spans 14 amino acids.

There are many counts of this clonotype. This sequence joins TRBV28 and TRBJ2-3; 12 bases agree with TRBD2. The CDR3 is 18 residues long. The V and J ends lost 4 bases and 2 bases, in that order; junction bases with no gene match: 10. The germline gives CDR1 MDHEN, CDR2 SYDVKM. CDR3 residues: CASSSRRLAGVVTDTQYF. The DNA for the CDR3 is TGTGCCAGCAGTTCTCGGAGACTAGCGGGAGTCGTCACAGATACGCAGTATTTT.

This rearrangement joins TRBV29-1 to TRBJ1-3, with a tentative D call TRBD1 (6 bases). Trimming took 5 bases from V and 0 from J, leaving 14 bases between them. CDR3 length: 15 residues. CDR1 is SQVTM and CDR2 is ANQGSEA in the germline V gene. CDR3 nucleotides: TGCAGCGTTCGCCTCGGCAGGGGCTCTGGAAACACCATATATTTT. Its protein is CSVRLGRGSGNTIYF.

At least ten counts were recorded for this clonotype. The chain uses TRBV12-3 or TRBV12-4 and TRBJ1-1, with no clear D. Trimming pared 5 bases from V and 1 base from J, leaving 8 bases between. The CDR3 is 13 residues long. The DNA for the CDR3 is TGTGCCAGCAGTGAGGCACAGAACACTGAAGCTTTCTTT. Translating gives CASSEAQNTEAFF.

The chain recombines TRBV18 with TRBJ1-4; possible D gene TRBD1, 5 bases. V dropped 3 bases and J dropped 0 bases, with 14 bases sitting between them. The CDR3 extends over 17 amino acids. The V gene's germline CDR1 is KGHSH and CDR2 LQKENI. CDR3 bases: TGTGCCAGCTCACCCTCAGACAGTATTGCAACTAATGAAAAACTGTTTTTT. This sequence encodes CASSPSDSIATNEKLFF. Combining the CDR3 with reference TRBV18 and TRBJ1-4 gives the whole variable domain NAGVMQNPRHLVRRRGQEARLRCSPMKGHSHVYWYRQLPEEGLKFMVYLQKENIIDESGMPKERFSAEFPKEGPSILRIQQVVRGDSAAYFCASSPSDSIATNEKLFFGSGTQLSVL.

The chain links TRBV7-9 to TRBJ1-5; D uncertain. V lost 6 bases to trimming and J lost 0 bases, with 12 bases between them. The CDR3 length is 15 residues. The germline CDR1 and CDR2 sequences are SEHNR and FQNEAQ (reference sequence). Here the CDR3 DNA reads TGTGCCAGCAGGTCCGCCTGGGATAGCAATCAGCCCCAGCATTTT. This codes for CASRSAWDSNQPQHF. The full variable domain, in which reference TRBV7-9 and TRBJ1-5 provide the parts outside the CDR3, is DTGVSQNPRHKITKRGQNVTFRCDPISEHNRLYWYRQTLGQGPEFLTYFQNEAQLEKSRLLSDRFSAERPKGSFSTLEIQRTEQGDSAMYLCASRSAWDSNQPQHFGDGTRLSIL.

This clonotype was seen ten or more times. V gene TRBV6-2 or TRBV6-3 combines with J gene TRBJ2-3, with 10 positions matching TRBD2. CDR3 size: 19 residues. Germline trimming cut 6 bases from V and 0 bases from J; bases unmatched to any gene: 15. Germline V lookup: CDR1 MNHEY, CDR2 SVGEGT. Here the CDR3 DNA reads TGTGCCAGCAGACGGGTTTTAGCGGGGGGACCCGTGAGCACAGATACGCAGTATTTT. It specifies CASRRVLAGGPVSTDTQYF.

This clonotype was detected ten times or more. V gene TRBV7-2 combines with J gene TRBJ1-2, with 7 bases lining up with TRBD1. The CDR3 spans 11 residues. Germline V CDR1 and CDR2: SGHTA, FQGNSA. The V gene end was trimmed by 9 bases and the J gene end by 8 bases; junction bases not matched to a gene: 6. CDR3 amino acids: CASQQTGGYTF. The CDR3 DNA reads as TGTGCCAGTCAGCAGACAGGGGGCTACACCTTC.

This clonotype was observed a handful of times. V is TRBV15 and J is TRBJ2-5; 7 bases match TRBD1. The length of the CDR3 is 15 residues. CDR1 and CDR2 (germline): LNHNV, YYDKDF (reference sequence). V lost 0 bases to trimming and J lost 5 bases; unmatched junction nucleotides: 6. CDR3 in amino acids: CATSREGQPLETQYF. CDR3 sequence (DNA): TGTGCCACCAGCAGAGAGGGACAGCCCTTGGAGACCCAGTACTTC.

This clonotype was detected ten times or more. The chain carries TRBV28 and TRBJ2-1; unclear D gene. Per germline, CDR1 MDHEN and CDR2 SYDVKM. The length of the CDR3 is 13 residues. The V and J ends lost 3 bases and 7 bases respectively, with 10 bases between them. DNA for the CDR3: TGTGCCAGCAGTTTCGTATCGACTAATGAGCAGTTCTTC. The encoded protein is CASSFVSTNEQFF.